This T cell receptor beta chain stems from a study of T cell repertoires in cytomegalovirus infection. Study context: A matching HLA type, together with CMV infection, was signaled by public TCR beta signatures. The study's findings and limits: Identification of carriers of CMV plus the relevant HLA was performed using cumulative public TCR beta family frequency.

Trimming at V came to 4 bases and at J to 8 bases, leaving 10 bases not matched to a gene. This CDR3 has 15 amino acids. Per the germline V gene, CDR1 is SGHTA and CDR2 is FQGNSA. This clonotype appeared many times. Its antigen is undetermined. TCRdb passed the reads through MiXCR, listing each CDR3 protein once. The profile shows about 830,000 distinct CDR3 sequences, 30% to 35% of them singletons. This TCR derives from a human donor in good health (CMV status not recorded). Some clones in this sample may be carry-over from other donors' samples. The chain is built from TRBV7-2 and TRBJ2-1; 8 positions agree with TRBD2. Here the sequenced sample was cultured CD8+ T cells from PBMCs, taken from culture after CMV antigen stimulation. The DNA of the CDR3 is TGTGCCAGCAGCTCACCCGGGGGGGCGGGCTATGAGCAGTTCTTC. Its translation is CASSSPGGAGYEQFF.